One sample yielded the 16 T cell receptor beta chains listed below, sequenced in a study of shared clonotypes between healthy human individuals. Using immunoSEQ multiplex PCR, the repertoire was profiled, and TCRdb retains in-frame clones only, with some absent. The sample records almost 700,000 clones, roughly nine tenths being singletons. Naive CD8 cells lacked CD45RO and underwent positive selection for CCR7, leaving out terminally differentiated effector memory CD45RA+ cells. The sample taken for sequencing was naive CD8+ T cells sorted from blood. The receptors originated from a man aged 25 to 40 in good health.

V is TRBV2 and J is TRBJ1-5, with a possible D match to TRBD1 (6 bases). This CDR3 comprises 14 residues. Germline V lookup: CDR1 SNHLY, CDR2 FYNNEI. V lost 10 bases and J 4 bases, leaving 17 bases between the germline ends. CDR3 in DNA: TGTGCCAACTCTGGGGGACAAGATAATCAGCCCCAGCATTTT. It translates to CANSGGQDNQPQHF.

This clone was seen just once. J is TRBJ2-7 and V is TRBV5-6; D is ambiguous. This CDR3 spans 14 amino acids. V lost 0 bases and J 1 base, leaving 8 bases between the germline ends. Germline V gene lookup returns CDR1 SGHDT and CDR2 YYEEEE. The CDR3 DNA follows: TGTGCCAGCAGCTTGGGAGATCCTTCCTACGAGCAGTACTTC. This gives the protein CASSLGDPSYEQYF. The full variable domain, completed using reference TRBV5-6 and TRBJ2-7, is DAGVTQSPTHLIKTRGQQVTLRCSPKSGHDTVSWYQQALGQGPQFIFQYYEEEERQRGNFPDRFSGHQFPNYSSELNVNALLLGDSALYLCASSLGDPSYEQYFGPGTRLTVT.

This clone was recorded only once. The chain links TRBV7-8 to TRBJ2-1; 11 bases match TRBD1. CDR3 length: 19 residues. The J segment lost 0 bases and the V segment lost 3 bases, leaving 10 bases of the junction unmatched. Germline V gives CDR1 SGHVS, CDR2 FQNEAQ. The CDR3 is CASSFPGQGVFGSYNEQFF. CDR3 in DNA: TGTGCCAGCAGCTTTCCGGGACAGGGGGTTTTTGGCTCCTACAATGAGCAGTTCTTC.

The chain is built from TRBV29-1 and TRBJ1-1, with a possible D match to TRBD1 (6 bases). This CDR3 contains 14 residues. Trimming took 6 bases from V and 3 from J, leaving 17 bases between them. Germline assignment: CDR1 SQVTM and CDR2 ANQGSEA. CDR3 sequence (DNA): TGCAGCGTCAACAGGGTCGGAAGAGACACTGAAGCTTTCTTT. Protein sequence: CSVNRVGRDTEAFF.

The genes are TRBV30 and TRBJ2-7; 7 bases fit TRBD2. Per germline, CDR1 GTSNPN and CDR2 SVGIG (reference sequence). This CDR3 spans 13 amino acids. Trimming removed 3 bases from V and 6 bases from J; junction bases left unmatched: 8. The CDR3 DNA reads as TGTGCCTGGAGCTCTTGGGGGGAGGGCGAGCAGTACTTC. Translated, it gives CAWSSWGEGEQYF.

This chain links TRBV7-2 with TRBJ2-2, with 7 positions matching TRBD2. CDR1 and CDR2 (germline): SGHTA, FQGNSA. The CDR3 sequence is 17 residues long. V lost 2 bases, J lost 5 bases, and 11 bases stayed unmatched. Here the CDR3 reads CASSLHVGRVGTGELFF. In DNA, the CDR3 is TGTGCCAGCAGCTTACATGTGGGGAGGGTAGGGACCGGGGAGCTGTTTTTT.

A few counts support this clone. Other DNA sequences within the sample encode an identical CDR3. The chain combines TRBV27 with TRBJ2-2; D remains ambiguous. The CDR3 is 11 residues long. V gave up 3 bases and J gave up 6 bases, with 2 bases separating them. CDR1 MNHEY and CDR2 SMNVEV come from the germline V gene (reference sequence). CDR3 coding DNA: TGTGCCAGCAGTTTCGCCGGGGAGCTGTTTTTT. It codes for CASSFAGELFF.

This rearrangement joins TRBV29-1 to TRBJ2-7, with D possibly being TRBD1 (6 bases). The CDR3 totals 14 residues. Trimming pared 2 bases from V and 3 bases from J, leaving 14 bases between. Germline V CDR1 and CDR2: SQVTM, ANQGSEA. The CDR3: CSVETSGVHYEQYF. The CDR3 bases are TGCAGCGTTGAAACCTCAGGGGTCCACTACGAGCAGTACTTC.

V is TRBV7-9 and J is TRBJ1-5; unclear D gene. With 8 bases removed from V and 11 bases from J, the gap between germline ends came to 19 bases. The length of the CDR3 is 13 residues. Germline V CDR1 and CDR2: SEHNR, FQNEAQ (reference sequence). The CDR3 nucleotides read TGTGCCAGCGTAGGGCGTGTCCAACTGGCCCAGCATTTT. It translates to CASVGRVQLAQHF.

A note on this clone: This sample includes further DNA sequences coding for the same CDR3. The chain recombines TRBV6-1 with TRBJ1-5; no definite D call. The V gene lost 6 bases and the J gene lost 3 bases, with 3 bases spanning the gap. The CDR3 runs 11 residues. Germline V gene data show CDR1 as MNHNS and CDR2 as SASEGT. CDR3 nucleotides: TGTGCCAGCAGCGACAATCAGCCCCAGCATTTT. It translates to CASSDNQPQHF.

This chain connects TRBV28 to TRBJ2-1; 7 bases map to TRBD1. V was pared by 4 bases and J by 2 bases, with 5 bases of the junction left unmatched. This CDR3 region has 15 residues. CDR1 and CDR2 from the germline V gene are MDHEN and SYDVKM. This CDR3 reads CASSSRGRPYNEQFF. As DNA, the CDR3 is TGTGCCAGCAGTTCGAGGGGGCGTCCCTACAATGAGCAGTTCTTC.

CDR3 protein: CASSLARTGFGEQYF. CDR3 coding DNA: TGCGCCAGCAGCTTGGCCAGGACAGGGTTTGGGGAGCAGTACTTC. The chain combines TRBV5-1 with TRBJ2-7; 8 bases fit TRBD1. Germline lookup yields CDR1 SGHRS and CDR2 YFSETQ. The CDR3 loop spans 15 amino acids. V gave up 0 bases and J gave up 7 bases; unmatched junction bases: 9.

The chain couples TRBV4-3 to TRBJ1-5; 10 positions match TRBD1. CDR1 is LGHNA and CDR2 is YSLEER in the germline V gene. This CDR3 spans 15 amino acids. Trimming took 3 bases from V and 5 from J; bases not matched to a gene: 4. Here the CDR3 reads CASSHDRGRDQPQHF. DNA of the CDR3: TGCGCCAGCAGCCATGACAGGGGGCGGGATCAGCCCCAGCATTTT.

The chain combines TRBV27 with TRBJ2-5; 8 bases fit TRBD1. The CDR3 runs 15 residues. The J segment lost 4 bases and the V segment lost 6 bases, leaving 10 bases of the junction unmatched. In germline, CDR1 is MNHEY, CDR2 SMNVEV (reference sequence). CDR3 protein: CASRLRDRPRETQYF. In DNA, the CDR3 is TGTGCCAGCAGACTCCGGGACAGGCCGCGAGAGACCCAGTACTTC.

The chain is built from TRBV28 and TRBJ2-5, with 8 bases matching TRBD2. Losses at the gene ends were 6 bases for V and 0 bases for J; bases not matched to a gene: 12. The CDR3 has 17 amino acids. Germline CDR1 reads MDHEN; CDR2 reads SYDVKM. The CDR3 DNA reads TGTGCCAGCAGAATATCCTCCGGGAGGGTGTACCAAGAGACCCAGTACTTC. Translated: CASRISSGRVYQETQYF.

The chain employs TRBV7-6 and TRBJ1-4, with D unclear. Trimming pared 5 bases from V and 6 bases from J, leaving 10 bases between. The CDR3 is made up of 13 amino acids. Germline loops: CDR1 SGHVS, CDR2 FNYEAQ. This CDR3 reads CASSLGNYEKLFF. The CDR3 DNA reads TGTGCCAGCAGCCTAGGGAACTATGAAAAACTGTTTTTT.